This TCR beta chain was captured by sequencing in a study of T-cell reconstitution after alpha-beta-depleted transplantation in children (dated by TCRdb to about 2016). Context from the whole study: Using TCR repertoire profiling, the study quantitatively followed how T-cell immune reconstitution unfolded in children after TCRalphabeta/CD19-depleted allogeneic hematopoietic cell transplantation.

The CDR3 covers 13 residues, taking in both the cysteine and the phenylalanine. Solely the CDR3 DNA is kept, with 39 bases framed from the first base. Via the germline V gene, CDR1 is MNHEY and CDR2 SVGEGT. Relative to germline, V is 6 bases shorter and J is 0 bases shorter, with 8 bases between their ends. Library preparation employed PCR. Sequencer: Illumina HiSeq 2500. Molecular barcoding was employed in the preparation of TCR libraries, with unique molecular identifiers being used to normalize TCRbeta repertoire quantification. TCRdb redid the processing of the public reads, applying fastp at Q25 and MiXCR, and retained in-frame beta chains. Rows matching on CDR3 protein sequence are summarized as one entry with the most common DNA and genes. Within this sample are some 520,000 distinct CDR3 sequences, with less than 35% of them counted one time only. Clones ranked in the top ten supply around 2.5% of the sample.

About this clonotype itself: The antigen it recognizes is unknown. Base qualities are not recorded, but no much larger clone differs from it by a single base.

Recombination linked TRBV6-2 or TRBV6-3 to TRBJ1-1, with the D gene not confidently named. The receptor was derived from a human donor who donated a stem cell graft to a child with aplastic anemia. The specimen comprised PBMCs from the stem cell graft donor, sampled from the stem cell graft. CDR3 loop: CASSRAVNTEAFF. The DNA sequence follows: TGTGCCAGCAGCCGCGCAGTGAACACTGAAGCTTTCTTT.